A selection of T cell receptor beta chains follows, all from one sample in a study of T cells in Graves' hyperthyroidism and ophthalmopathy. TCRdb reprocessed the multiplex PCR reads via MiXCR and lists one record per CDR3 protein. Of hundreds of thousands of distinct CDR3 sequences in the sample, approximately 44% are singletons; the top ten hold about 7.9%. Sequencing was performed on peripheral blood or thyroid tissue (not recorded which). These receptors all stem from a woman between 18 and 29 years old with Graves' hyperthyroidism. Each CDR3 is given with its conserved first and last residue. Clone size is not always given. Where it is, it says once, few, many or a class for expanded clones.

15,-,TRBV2,CASSPGRNYNSPLHF
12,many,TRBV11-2,CASSFDTGELFF
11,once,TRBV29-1,CSVRETYEQYF
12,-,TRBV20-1,CSARHRYHEQYF
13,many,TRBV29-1,CSVRTGGWTEAFF
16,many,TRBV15,CATSRDPGQANSPLHF
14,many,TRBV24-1,CATSGQGANQPQHF
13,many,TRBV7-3,CASSLKHNSPLHF
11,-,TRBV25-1,CARGDWGKLFF
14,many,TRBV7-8,CASSFGPSDYEQYF
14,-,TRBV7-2,CASRRTGGAETQYF
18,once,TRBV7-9,CASSLTGVYTFGSGTQYF
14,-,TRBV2,CASRTGTASGGYTF
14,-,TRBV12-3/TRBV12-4,CARSLGQYNQPQHF
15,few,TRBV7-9,CASSSAGTSGNTIYF
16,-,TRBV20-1,CSARDLASSNTGELFF
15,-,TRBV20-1,CSAREGTATVYEQYF
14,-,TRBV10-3,CATDRDYSNQPQHF
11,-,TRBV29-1,CTGPGEYEQYF
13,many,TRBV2,CASRDSSNQPQHF
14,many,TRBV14,CASSQGGGNTEAFF
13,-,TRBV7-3,CASSSGHNYEQYF
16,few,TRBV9,CASSVEGQGGRGEAFF
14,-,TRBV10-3,CASLTELYTSPLHF
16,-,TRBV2,CASSVDPGGGQETQYF
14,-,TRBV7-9,CASSQDRAGGEQYF
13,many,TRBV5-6,CASSSLTGFGYTF
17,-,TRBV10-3,CASMWMAGGANTGELFF
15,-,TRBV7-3,CASSLEGQGANEQYF
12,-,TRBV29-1,CSVVSLATEAFF
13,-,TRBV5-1,CASSLGPEGGYTF
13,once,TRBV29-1,CSAWTGTGHGYTF
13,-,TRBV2,CGGGNSGANVLTF
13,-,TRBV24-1,CATSEAAGTMTFF
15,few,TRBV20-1,CSARVRAGGSETQYF
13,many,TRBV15,CATSSGGYYGYTF
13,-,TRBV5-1,CASSGTDNYEQYF
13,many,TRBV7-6,CASSLGWGSEQYF
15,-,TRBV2,CASSHATGTADEAFF
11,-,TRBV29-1,CSPLGTDGYTF
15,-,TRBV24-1,CATGTSGKIQETQYF
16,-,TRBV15,CATSRGELKGGYEQYF
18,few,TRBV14,CASSQGASWLAGGHEQYF
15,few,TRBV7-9,CASSFTSGGGETQYF
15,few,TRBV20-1,CSARDEQMANTEAFF
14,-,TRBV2,CASSYSGRLSWLFF
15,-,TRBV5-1,CASSLAASGANVLTF
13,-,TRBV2,CATLETSGNTIYF